This T cell receptor beta chain came from a study of post-analysis software for immune sequencing data. Notes on the study in general: Among 5 or 6 TRBV segments more frequent in patients than controls were TRBV5-6, TRBV5-1 and TRBV20-1. In multiple sclerosis, normalized Chao1 diversity was significantly below that of controls.

Unique-molecular-identifier-tagged TCR beta cDNA libraries were used. Each CDR3 protein is one row after TCRdb ran MiXCR on the PCR reads. This sample has about 460,000 distinct CDR3 sequences, with under 55% found just once. On this clonotype itself: Its antigen remains unidentified.

Germline CDR1 and CDR2: DFQATT and SNEGSKA (reference sequence). The CDR3 runs 13 residues. Losses at the gene ends were 6 bases for V and 3 bases for J; bases not matched to a gene: 4. The chain recombines TRBV20-1 with TRBJ2-3; the match to TRBD1 covers 9 bases. This receptor was identified in a girl aged 10-17 years with multiple sclerosis. Sequencing was performed on blood. Here the CDR3 DNA reads TGCAGTGCACGGACAGGGGTTACAGATACGCAGTATTTT. Encoded protein: CSARTGVTDTQYF.